The clone carrying this T cell receptor (beta chain) was counted between two and nine times. The target antigen is unknown. Germline V gene data show CDR1 as MDHEN and CDR2 as SYDVKM. V was cut by 6 bases and J by 0 bases, with 9 bases left in between. There are 14 residues in the CDR3. This entry belongs to a study of response to subunit inactivated influenza vaccine. TCRdb ran MiXCR on the RT-PCR reads and lists one entry per CDR3 protein. In the table there are some 500,000 distinct CDR3 sequences, approximately 15% of which are singletons. Overall study results and limits: A suggestion made by the authors is that each seasonal influenza vaccination recruits few new T cells.

This chain links TRBV28 with TRBJ2-4, with a tentative D call TRBD1 (5 bases). The sequencing used CD4+ T cells sorted from PBMCs, collected roughly 24 months after vaccination. The receptor comes from a man aged 50-75 years who received an inactivated influenza vaccine. DNA for the CDR3: TGTGCCAGCAGAGGGGTTTTAGCCAAAAACATTCAGTACTTC. Protein sequence: CASRGVLAKNIQYF.